These 22 T cell receptor beta chains originate from one sample sequenced in a study of cytomegalovirus exposure and HLA in healthy donors. Method: immunoSEQ multiplex PCR; TCRdb's copy keeps in-frame clones and lacks some. The sample lists roughly 140,000 clones, around 84% occurring once. The sample was PBMCs. Receptors were obtained from a man aged 18 to 29 in good health and CMV-seropositive.

V and J are TRBV7-6 and TRBJ2-3; TRBD2 matches 8 bases. After removal of 0 bases from V and 2 bases from J, the junction contained 1 base not matched to a gene. Germline V lookup: CDR1 SGHVS, CDR2 FNYEAQ. The CDR3 runs to 15 residues. CDR3 residues: CASSLASGITDTQYF. For the CDR3, the DNA is TGTGCCAGCAGCTTAGCTAGCGGGATCACAGATACGCAGTATTTT.

This chain links TRBV30 with TRBJ1-1, with 8 nucleotides matching TRBD1. The CDR3 covers 13 residues. V lost 1 base, J lost 11 bases, and 9 bases stayed unmatched. CDR1 and CDR2 from the germline V gene are GTSNPN and SVGIG (reference sequence). The CDR3 sequence is CAWSGTGFVLAFF. As DNA, the CDR3 is TGTGCCTGGAGTGGGACAGGGTTTGTTTTGGCTTTCTTT. Filled out from reference TRBV30 and TRBJ1-1, the complete variable domain reads SQTIHQWPATLVQPVGSPLSLECTVEGTSNPNLYWYRQAAGRGLQLLFYSVGIGQISSEVPQNLSASRPQDRQFILSSKKLLLSDSGFYLCAWSGTGFVLAFFGQGTRLTVV.

This rearrangement joins TRBV7-8 to TRBJ2-5; 11 nucleotides match TRBD1. V trimming: 4 bases; J trimming: 2 bases; junction bases outside the gene matches: 21. CDR1 and CDR2 (germline): SGHVS, FQNEAQ. The CDR3 length is 21 residues. This CDR3 is CASSSPFRTGGASPLQETQYF. The CDR3 DNA sequence: TGTGCCAGCAGCTCCCCCTTTAGGACAGGGGGCGCTTCCCCCCTTCAAGAGACCCAGTACTTC.

This clone turned up a few times. This chain uses TRBV11-3 with TRBJ1-1; D not resolved. Between the trimmed V and J ends, which lost 6 bases and 6 bases, there was a span of 14 bases. The CDR3 spans 13 residues. Germline CDR1 is SGHNT and CDR2 is YENEEA. The CDR3 nucleotides are TGTGCCAGCAGTTTGGGGAGCGGGGCTGAAGCTTTCTTT. This translates into CASSLGSGAEAFF.

This chain joins TRBV19 and TRBJ2-7; D may be TRBD1 (6 bases). The CDR3 contains 13 residues. The V end lost 10 bases, the J end lost 3 bases, and 16 bases lay between the germline ends. The V gene's germline CDR1 is LNHDA and CDR2 SQIVND (reference sequence). In DNA form, the CDR3 reads TGTGCCACCAGGGGTTTTTCCCACTACGAGCAGTACTTC. Protein product: CATRGFSHYEQYF.

This rearrangement joins TRBV7-6 to TRBJ2-2, with 8 bases aligning to TRBD2. V gave up 4 bases and J gave up 2 bases; unmatched junction bases: 3. Germline CDR1 and CDR2: SGHVS and FNYEAQ. This CDR3 region has 15 residues. The CDR3 loop reads CASSSGTSNTGELFF. The CDR3 DNA reads TGTGCCAGCAGCTCCGGGACTAGTAACACCGGGGAGCTGTTTTTT.

For this clone: This sample includes further DNA sequences coding for the same CDR3. The chain carries TRBV7-9 and TRBJ2-7, with TRBD2 matching over 7 bases. V shed 3 bases, J shed 12 bases, and the junction held 5 bases outside the gene matches. This CDR3 contains 11 residues. The V gene's germline CDR1 is SEHNR and CDR2 FQNEAQ (reference sequence). Here the CDR3 reads CASSLGREGYF. CDR3 sequence (DNA): TGTGCCAGCAGCTTGGGCAGGGAGGGGTACTTC.

This clone was found once. The rearrangement links TRBV27 to TRBJ1-1; D is possibly TRBD1 (6 bases). Between the trimmed V and J ends, which lost 3 bases and 7 bases, there was a span of 18 bases. Germline V gives CDR1 MNHEY, CDR2 SMNVEV (reference sequence). This CDR3 region has 15 residues. CDR3: CASSLIQDRTIEAFF. CDR3 bases: TGTGCCAGCAGTTTGATCCAGGACAGAACAATTGAAGCTTTCTTT.

In its sample, this clone was seen a few times. CDR3 sequence (DNA): TGTGCCAGCAGCCCCTCGGGGAATACTAACTATGGCTACACCTTC. Its translation: CASSPSGNTNYGYTF. The chain recombines TRBV7-2 with TRBJ1-2; D is unclear. V gave up 5 bases and J gave up 0 bases, with 13 bases separating them. Per germline, CDR1 SGHTA and CDR2 FQGNSA. There are 15 residues in the CDR3.

This chain connects TRBV18 to TRBJ2-7; the D gene is possibly TRBD1 (6 bases). The CDR3 length is 14 residues. V shed 2 bases and J shed 1 base, with 9 bases lying between them. The germline CDR1 and CDR2 sequences are KGHSH and LQKENI. CDR3 nucleotide sequence: TGTGCCAGCTCACCAGACAGGAGTTCCTACGAGCAGTACTTC. This sequence encodes CASSPDRSSYEQYF.

The chain joins TRBV29-1 to TRBJ2-1, with TRBD2 as a possible D gene (5 bases). CDR3 length equals 12 residues. Trimming stripped 1 base from V and 9 bases from J, with 10 bases between. Looked up from germline, CDR1 is SQVTM and CDR2 is ANQGSEA. This CDR3 is CSVEVLRGEQFF. The DNA of the CDR3 is TGCAGCGTTGAAGTCCTACGGGGTGAGCAGTTCTTC.

The V and J genes are TRBV30 and TRBJ2-3, with 9 bases fitting TRBD2. The ends lost 2 bases at V and 0 bases at J; junction bases unmatched: 9. Germline V gives CDR1 GTSNPN, CDR2 SVGIG (reference sequence). The CDR3 loop spans 17 amino acids. This CDR3 reads CAWSRSGGRSSTDTQYF. The CDR3 bases are TGTGCCTGGAGTAGGAGCGGGGGGCGATCTAGCACAGATACGCAGTATTTT.

The CDR3 region has the DNA TGTGCCAGCAGTCTAACAGGCCCAAGGGGTCAGCCCCAGCATTTT. Amino acids: CASSLTGPRGQPQHF. The V gene is TRBV6-6, the J gene TRBJ1-5; possible D gene TRBD1, 5 bases. V was trimmed by 5 bases and J by 6 bases, leaving 17 bases between them. CDR3 length equals 15 residues. CDR1 and CDR2 from the germline V gene are MNHNY and SVGAGI (reference sequence).

In its sample, this clone is large. V and J are TRBV27 and TRBJ1-2; the match to TRBD1 covers 8 bases. Germline V gene lookup returns CDR1 MNHEY and CDR2 SMNVEV (reference sequence). The CDR3 is 15 residues long. The J segment lost 3 bases and the V segment lost 6 bases, leaving 9 bases of the junction unmatched. The CDR3 reads CASRRLTGDYYGYTF. The CDR3 region has the DNA TGTGCCAGCAGACGGTTGACAGGGGATTACTATGGCTACACCTTC.

The V gene is TRBV5-1, the J gene TRBJ2-3; D gene uncertain. Trimming removed 2 bases from V and 4 bases from J, with 17 bases in between. The V gene's germline CDR1 is SGHRS and CDR2 YFSETQ. This CDR3 spans 16 amino acids. The CDR3 coding sequence is TGCGCCAGCAGCTTTAATCCGCCACCTAATGCAGATACGCAGTATTTT. This codes for CASSFNPPPNADTQYF.

This clone occurred a few times. The chain couples TRBV10-1 to TRBJ2-1; 10 bases are a match to TRBD2. This CDR3 contains 15 residues. CDR1 and CDR2 from the germline V gene are WNHNN and SYGVQD (reference sequence). V gave up 3 bases and J gave up 5 bases; unmatched junction bases: 4. The CDR3 DNA is TGCGCCAGCAGTGACCAGCGGGGGGGAAACAATGAGCAGTTCTTC. Its protein is CASSDQRGGNNEQFF.

V is TRBV4-1 and J is TRBJ2-7; 9 nucleotides line up with TRBD1. Germline V gives CDR1 MGHRA, CDR2 YSYEKL. V trimming: 0 bases; J trimming: 6 bases; junction bases outside the gene matches: 9. The CDR3 is 16 amino acids. CDR3 in DNA: TGCGCCAGCAGCCAAGAGCTCCGGACAGGGGTTTTCGAGCAGTACTTC. This codes for CASSQELRTGVFEQYF.

This clone was recorded a few times. The CDR3 nucleotides are TGCGCCAGCAGCACAGGACAGGGTTGGAACTATGGCTACACCTTC. This sequence encodes CASSTGQGWNYGYTF. J is TRBJ1-2 and V is TRBV5-1; 8 bases match TRBD1. Trimming removed 4 bases from V and 2 bases from J; junction bases left unmatched: 7. The CDR3 extends over 15 amino acids. Germline-derived CDR1 and CDR2 are SGHRS and YFSETQ.

The chain recombines TRBV9 with TRBJ2-4; no firm D call. Per germline, CDR1 SGDLS and CDR2 YYNGEE. V was cut by 4 bases and J by 0 bases, with 8 bases left in between. This CDR3 contains 14 residues. The CDR3 bases are TGTGCCAGCAGCTCCCCACTAGCCAAAAACATTCAGTACTTC. Residues: CASSSPLAKNIQYF.

The rearrangement links TRBV5-1 to TRBJ1-1; D might be TRBD1 (5 bases). The length of the CDR3 is 15 residues. The V end was cut by 2 bases, the J end by 1 base, with 12 bases between. The germline V gene encodes CDR1 SGHRS and CDR2 YFSETQ. CDR3 in amino acids: CASSFGRATNTEAFF. The CDR3 DNA sequence: TGCGCCAGCAGCTTCGGCAGGGCGACGAACACTGAAGCTTTCTTT.

This chain uses TRBV5-1 with TRBJ1-1; D may be TRBD1 (5 bases). The CDR3 extends over 15 amino acids. V lost 4 bases, J lost 5 bases, and 18 bases lay in between. Germline loops: CDR1 SGHRS, CDR2 YFSETQ. CDR3 in amino acids: CASSTQTDGRTEAFF. CDR3 coding DNA: TGCGCCAGCAGCACCCAGACAGACGGTCGGACTGAAGCTTTCTTT.

CDR3 in DNA: TGTGCCAGCAGTGACAGTGAGGGGGAGAACACCGGGGAGCTGTTTTTT. It translates to CASSDSEGENTGELFF. The chain joins TRBV6-4 to TRBJ2-2; tentative D call: TRBD1 (6 bases). CDR3 length: 16 amino acids. Germline values: CDR1 MRHNA, CDR2 SNTAGT. V lost 2 bases and J lost 1, with 11 bases in between.